This T cell receptor (beta chain) derives from a study of T cells after yellow fever vaccination. TCRdb analysed the 5' RACE reads with MiXCR anew, one entry per CDR3 protein. This table has about 300,000 distinct CDR3 sequences, approximately 10% appearing once. Trimming shortened V by 4 bases and J by 0 bases, and 15 bases separated the two germline ends. This CDR3 has 16 residues. Germline V gives CDR1 SGHRS, CDR2 YFSETQ. Here the sequenced sample was CD4+ T cells sorted from PBMCs, taken 5 days after the yellow fever booster vaccination. This chain links TRBV5-1 with TRBJ2-3; tentatively, D is TRBD1 (5 bases). The TCR was taken from a man aged 18 to 30 who received the YFV17D yellow fever vaccine. The CDR3 here is CASSNQGLASTDTQYF. The CDR3 DNA follows: TGCGCCAGCAGCAACCAGGGTTTGGCTAGCACAGATACGCAGTATTTT.